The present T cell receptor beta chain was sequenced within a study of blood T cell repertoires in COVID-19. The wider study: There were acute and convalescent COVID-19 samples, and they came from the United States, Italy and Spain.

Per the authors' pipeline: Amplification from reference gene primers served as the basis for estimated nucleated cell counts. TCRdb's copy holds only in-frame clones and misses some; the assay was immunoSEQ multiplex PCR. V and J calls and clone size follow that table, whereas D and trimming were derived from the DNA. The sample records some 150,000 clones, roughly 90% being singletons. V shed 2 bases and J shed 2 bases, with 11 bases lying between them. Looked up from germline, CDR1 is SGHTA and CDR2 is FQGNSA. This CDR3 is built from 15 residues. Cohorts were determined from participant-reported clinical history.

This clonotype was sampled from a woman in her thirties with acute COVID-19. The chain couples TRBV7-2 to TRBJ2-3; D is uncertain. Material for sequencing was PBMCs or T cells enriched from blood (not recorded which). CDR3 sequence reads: CASSLFGTLTDTQYF. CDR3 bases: TGTGCCAGCAGCTTATTTGGTACTCTCACAGATACGCAGTATTTT.